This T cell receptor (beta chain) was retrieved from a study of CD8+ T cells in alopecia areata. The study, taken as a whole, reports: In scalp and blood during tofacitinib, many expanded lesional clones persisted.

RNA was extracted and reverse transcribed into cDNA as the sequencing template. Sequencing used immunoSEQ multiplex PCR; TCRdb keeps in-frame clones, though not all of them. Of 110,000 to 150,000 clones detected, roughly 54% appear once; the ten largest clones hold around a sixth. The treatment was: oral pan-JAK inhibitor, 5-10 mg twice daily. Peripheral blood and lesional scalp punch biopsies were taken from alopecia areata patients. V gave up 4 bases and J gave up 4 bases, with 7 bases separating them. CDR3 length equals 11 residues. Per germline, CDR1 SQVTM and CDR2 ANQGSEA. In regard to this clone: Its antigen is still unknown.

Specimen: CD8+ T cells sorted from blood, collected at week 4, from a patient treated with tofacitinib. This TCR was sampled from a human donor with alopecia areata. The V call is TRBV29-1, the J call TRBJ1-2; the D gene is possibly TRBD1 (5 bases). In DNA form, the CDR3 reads TGCAGCGTTGGAGGGACCTATGGCTACACCTTC. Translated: CSVGGTYGYTF.